This is a list of T cell receptor beta chains from one sample in a study of neoadjuvant nivolumab and ipilimumab in lung cancer. Data came from immunoSEQ multiplex PCR; TCRdb stores just in-frame clones and leaves some out. This table has some 4,000 clones, roughly 81% appearing once. Material: normal lung tissue adjacent to the tumor, obtained after neoadjuvant nivolumab, alone or with ipilimumab, at or shortly before surgery. Source of these receptors: an adult with non-small cell lung cancer. Some clones in this sample may be carry-over from other donors' samples. CDR3s leave out the opening cysteine and the closing phenylalanine or tryptophan. Fields, in order: V gene, CDR3 protein.

>TRBV29-1
SAAKEEQY
>TRBV5-4
ASSLLGGDSPLH
>TRBV5-6
ASSWDRVNTEAF
>TRBV5-4
ASSPGTTPMNTEAF
>TRBV6-5
ASKGTAGGYT
>TRBV6-6
ASSYDGVRTLYEQY
>TRBV7-9
ASSLVGQVVPEQY
>TRBV7-2
ASSSGPNNEQF
>TRBV9
ASSVAGNYNEQF
>TRBV27
ASSFSQGHTGYT
>TRBV30
AWSQPNLGEQF
>TRBV18
ASSLVEGARAYEQY
>TRBV2
ASSRTGPEAF
>TRBV5-1
ASSLVPGRDRAHSSTPYEQY
>TRBV11-3
ASSFGEVEAF
>TRBV5-1
ASSLSASGNVAWEQY
>TRBV7-6
ASSPPGTSGRRTYNEQF
>TRBV18
ASSPPGTQPQH
>TRBV13
ASTSLGPQGQNNYGYT
>TRBV18
ASSRPPGHNSPLH
>TRBV6-5
ASRTSGGATETQY
>TRBV12-5
ASGLLAVVGPYEQY
>TRBV2
ASSEFAYRGHGGYT
>TRBV30
AWRRPTNEKLF
>TRBV7-2
ASSGGGLVYSYNEQF
>TRBV29-1
SVERLGTEAF
>TRBV18
ASSPQENTEAF
>TRBV18
ASSPPGLGGGTGQPQH
>TRBV5-8
ASSLRQGTYNEQF
>TRBV5-1
ASSSQGAGDTEAF
>TRBV4-3
ASSQVRGPGNTIY
>TRBV11-3
ASTQGWEEAF
>TRBV6-5
ASGDSYKNIQY
>TRBV29-1
SGAGSSTGELF
>TRBV18
ASSRGGLSTDTQY
>TRBV11-2
ASSSGTGVGLEQY
>TRBV2
ASRGGYTEAF
>TRBV6-5
ASSYSGTVGNTIY
>TRBV4-1
ASSQSPGNNYGYT
>TRBV27
ASRKQRDHGLGEQY
>TRBV14
ASTRGDEQY
>TRBV19
ASSRAANTEAF
>TRBV27
ASSTGRDTGELF
>TRBV11-1
ASSPGPGVYEQY
>TRBV7-2
ASSLEGYSNQPQH
>TRBV5-5
ASSLQGSGNQPQH
>TRBV5-1
ASSSGQQEETQY
>TRBV10-3
AISDSDRAGTEAF
>TRBV11-2
ASSSFPRGRSYEQY
>TRBV9
ASSVTGGLLTYEQY
>TRBV6-1
ASSGRTGSYNEQF
>TRBV7-9
ASSLALRLEGYT
>TRBV5-1
ASSFRGGETEAF